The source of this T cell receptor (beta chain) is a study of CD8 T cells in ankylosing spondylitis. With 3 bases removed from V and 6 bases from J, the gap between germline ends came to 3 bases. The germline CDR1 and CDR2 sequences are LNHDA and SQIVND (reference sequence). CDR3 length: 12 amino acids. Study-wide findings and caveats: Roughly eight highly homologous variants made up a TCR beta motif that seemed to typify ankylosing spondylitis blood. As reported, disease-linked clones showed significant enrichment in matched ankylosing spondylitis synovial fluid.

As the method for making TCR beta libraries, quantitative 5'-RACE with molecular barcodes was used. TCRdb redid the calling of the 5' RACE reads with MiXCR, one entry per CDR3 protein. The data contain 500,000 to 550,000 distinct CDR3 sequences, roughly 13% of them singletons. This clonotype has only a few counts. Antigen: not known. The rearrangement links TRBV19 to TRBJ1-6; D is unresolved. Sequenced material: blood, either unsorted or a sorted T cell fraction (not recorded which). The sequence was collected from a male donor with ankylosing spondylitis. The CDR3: CASSIRNSPLHF. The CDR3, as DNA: TGTGCCAGTAGTATCCGTAATTCACCCCTCCACTTT.